This T cell receptor beta chain was recorded in a study (dated by TCRdb to the mid-2010s). About the investigation overall: Whether tumor-infiltrating Tregs in breast cancer are recruited from blood Tregs or converted in situ from other CD4+ T cell subsets was tested. Results the study describes overall, beyond this receptor: The larger-cohort validation was restricted to a single TCR beta V-J rearrangement rather than whole repertoires. In terms of TCR gene usage, tumor memory CD4+ T cells clustered together with blood and lymph node memory CD4+ cells, as well as with lymph node naive CD4+ cells. The TCR alpha and beta sequences of tumor-infiltrating Tregs showed the greatest overlap with tumor naive CD4+ T cells, followed by blood naive CD4+ T cells.

This clonotype is regarded as medium-sized (0.01 to 0.1%). Which antigen it targets is not known. No much larger clone is present one base from it, and per-base qualities are unavailable. Full-length TCR variable regions were amplified by 5' RACE PCR with constant-region reverse primers, followed by semi-nested PCR with Nested Universal Primer A. The ReliaPrep RNA Cell Miniprep System was used to extract total RNA, which was then reverse transcribed into 5'RACE-ready cDNA with the SMARTer RACE 5'/3' Kit. Full-length TCR alpha and beta libraries were barcoded with multiplex adaptors and sequenced on an Illumina MiSeq. Processing in the source paper ran as follows. For each of nine subset-tissue groups, sequencing data from the five patients were pooled, and the groups were then compared using unsupervised clustering of TCR gene usage. The Morisita-Horn index, with shared sequences weighted by their contribution to each repertoire, was used to calculate repertoire similarity. TCRdb redid the processing of the public reads, applying fastp at Q25 and MiXCR, and retained in-frame beta chains. Duplicate CDR3 protein sequences are folded into a single record with the most common DNA and genes. These V and J calls rely on TCRdb rather than the paper's analysis. The sample includes just over 60,000 distinct CDR3 sequences, with around 30% observed a single time. The ten largest clones add up to 2% to 2.5% of the sample.

Naive CD4+ T cells were purified with the Miltenyi Naive CD4+ T Cell Isolation kit, with Tregs depleted using CD25 microbeads. Tregs, naive and memory CD4+ T cells from tumor, blood and ipsilateral draining lymph nodes of about five breast cancer patients underwent full-length TCR alpha and beta sequencing. Tumor tissue and lymph nodes from ipsilateral axillary dissection were perfused with PBS, minced and digested with collagenase I and hyaluronidase. A purity exceeding 90% was confirmed by FACS for the sorted cell populations. Including cysteine and phenylalanine, the CDR3 has 15 amino acids. Only the CDR3 region is kept as DNA, spanning 45 bases read in frame from base 1. CDR1 and CDR2 are read off the germline V gene (reference sequence) as DFQATT and SNEGSKA. Germline trimming amounts to 6 bases on V and 1 base on J, with 9 as the count of junction bases outside the gene matches.

The chain is encoded by TRBV20-1 joined to TRBJ2-3, and TRBD2 matches 8 of the central bases. The clonotype was recovered from a female donor with breast cancer. Sequencing input: tumor-infiltrating naive CD4+ T cells sorted from the breast tumor. In light of the paper, this sample's cell subset or site label describes: naive CD4+ T cells, CD4+CD45RA+CD25-. The sequenced DNA is TGCAGTGCCCCCCCGAGCGGGGGACGCACAGATACGCAGTATTTT. Its translation reads: CSAPPSGGRTDTQYF.